What follows are 5 T cell receptor beta chains derived from one specimen sequenced in a study of vaccination and CD4 T cells after COVID-19. The Oncomine TCR Beta short-read assay generated sequence data from the DNA of cultured CD4+ T cells. Using its own MiXCR run on the PCR reads, TCRdb lists one record per CDR3 protein. The sample contains around 15,000 distinct CDR3 sequences, under 55% of which appear only once. Noted time point: late sampling 161 to 241 days after vaccination in three convalescent patients. Treatment in this sample: approximately nine-day PBMC culture with coronavirus spike peptide pools or control peptides (ViraFEST assay). These TCRs' antigens remain unknown. This specimen consisted of CD4+ T cells from blood, cultured in vitro, obtained about 7 months after SARS-CoV-2 vaccination. These receptors were obtained from a human donor who had recovered from COVID-19.

This clonotype appeared a single time. The chain recombines TRBV20-1 with TRBJ2-7; D is ambiguous. With 3 bases removed from V and 4 bases from J, the gap between germline ends came to 13 bases. Germline assignment: CDR1 DFQATT and CDR2 SNEGSKA (reference sequence). The CDR3 length is 13 residues. CDR3 region: CSARFGGQYEQYF. The CDR3, as DNA: TGCAGTGCTAGGTTCGGCGGCCAATACGAGCAGTACTTC.

This rearrangement joins TRBV6-2 or TRBV6-3 to TRBJ2-3; 7 bases are shared with TRBD2. The J segment lost 1 base and the V segment lost 2 bases, leaving 3 bases of the junction unmatched. Germline V gives CDR1 MNHEY, CDR2 SVGEGT. This CDR3 has 15 residues. CDR3 bases: TGTGCCAGCAGTTACGGGCTAGCGGGCACAGATACGCAGTATTTT. This gives the protein CASSYGLAGTDTQYF.

This chain joins TRBV2 and TRBJ2-7; either TRBD1 or TRBD2 may supply D (5 bases each). Germline V gene data show CDR1 as SNHLY and CDR2 as FYNNEI. The V end was cut by 4 bases, the J end by 5 bases, with 18 bases between. The CDR3 sequence is 15 residues long. CDR3 sequence: CASSANPGPWDEQYF. The DNA of the CDR3 is TGTGCCAGCAGTGCAAATCCGGGACCCTGGGACGAGCAGTACTTC.

This clonotype was observed a handful of times. DNA of the CDR3: TGTGCCAGCAGGTACGGCCCAGCCCAAGAGACCCAGTACTTC. Protein product: CASRYGPAQETQYF. This chain joins TRBV6-5 and TRBJ2-5; D gene unclear. The germline gives CDR1 MNHEY, CDR2 SVGAGI. CDR3 length: 14 amino acids. Deletions cut 6 bases from V and 1 base from J, with 12 bases between.

The rearrangement uses TRBV5-4 and TRBJ2-7, with D possibly TRBD2 on 6 matching bases. This CDR3 has 15 amino acids. Germline V gene data show CDR1 as SGHNT and CDR2 as YYREEE (reference sequence). Trimming stripped 4 bases from V and 4 bases from J, with 18 bases between. CDR3 DNA sequence: TGTGCCAGCAGCCTAAGGTCGGGAGTAAGGTACGAGCAGTACTTC. It specifies CASSLRSGVRYEQYF.